This TCR beta chain was retrieved from a study of graft-versus-host responses after intestinal transplantation. Clones were sequenced by immunoSEQ multiplex PCR, and TCRdb holds only the in-frame ones, with some missing. Among 80,000 to 95,000 clones, under 95% were seen once, and the ten largest hold about 2%. This CDR3 has 14 amino acids. Per the germline V gene, CDR1 is LGHNA and CDR2 is YSLEER. V was cut by 0 bases and J by 7 bases, with 12 bases left in between. This clone was observed a few times. The antigen is undetermined. This specimen was unstimulated CD8+ T cells sorted from spleen or lymph node cells, taken before intestinal transplant. V and J are TRBV4-3 and TRBJ1-1; D is perhaps TRBD1 (6 bases). The sequence derives from a human donor who received an intestinal transplant. The CDR3 spells CASSQDQGGDEAFF. As DNA, the CDR3 is TGCGCCAGCAGCCAAGATCAAGGGGGGGATGAAGCTTTCTTT.